Shown below are 14 T cell receptor beta chains from a single sample sequenced in a study of Ad26.COV2.S vaccination and SARS-CoV-2 variants. Profiling relied on immunoSEQ multiplex PCR, and the TCRdb table lists in-frame clones only, not all of them. The table records around 300,000 clones, under 90% of them present only once. Treatment reported: around 19 received Ad26.COV2.S at low or high dose, single or two shots; several received placebo; per-sample allocation not given. All samples were drawn on day 63, counting from the first vaccine or placebo injection. Material: peripheral blood, obtained in a trial of Ad26.COV2.S vaccine versus placebo. The receptors were sampled from a person aged 18-65 years who received the Ad26.COV2.S COVID-19 vaccine or a placebo.

This clone was detected a few times. The V and J genes are TRBV7-2 and TRBJ1-1; 8 bases map to TRBD1. Germline V gene data show CDR1 as SGHTA and CDR2 as FQGNSA. The CDR3 has 12 amino acids. The V and J ends lost 3 bases and 11 bases, in that order; junction bases with no gene match: 5. CDR3 DNA: TGTGCCAGCAGCTTGACAGGGGATAGCGCTTTCTTT. Its protein product is CASSLTGDSAFF.

The chain links TRBV9 to TRBJ2-5, with 12 bases aligning to TRBD2. This CDR3 is built from 16 residues. Germline V lookup: CDR1 SGDLS, CDR2 YYNGEE. With V trimmed by 7 bases and J by 5 bases, 12 bases remained unmatched. The CDR3: CASSWTSGIGVETQYF. In DNA, the CDR3 is TGTGCCAGCTCCTGGACTAGCGGGATTGGAGTGGAGACCCAGTACTTC.

This sequence joins TRBV7-9 and TRBJ2-2; a weak D match, TRBD1 (5 bases). From germline, CDR1 is SEHNR and CDR2 FQNEAQ (reference sequence). This CDR3 contains 16 residues. Trimming took 2 bases from V and 5 from J, leaving 15 bases between them. This chain's CDR3 is CASSLLVQGTTGELFF. CDR3 coding DNA: TGTGCCAGCAGCTTACTAGTCCAGGGTACTACCGGGGAGCTGTTTTTT. Drawing the rest from reference TRBV7-9 and TRBJ2-2, the complete variable domain is DTGVSQNPRHKITKRGQNVTFRCDPISEHNRLYWYRQTLGQGPEFLTYFQNEAQLEKSRLLSDRFSAERPKGSFSTLEIQRTEQGDSAMYLCASSLLVQGTTGELFFGEGSRLTVL.

V is TRBV19 and J is TRBJ1-1; 9 bases are a match to TRBD1. This CDR3 comprises 14 residues. The junction had 5 bases not matched to a gene; V was cut back by 6 bases and J by 3 bases. Germline V gene sequence: CDR1 LNHDA, CDR2 SQIVND (reference sequence). CDR3 sequence: CASSDRGVHTEAFF. As DNA, the CDR3 is TGTGCCAGTAGCGACAGGGGGGTCCACACTGAAGCTTTCTTT.

The chain couples TRBV14 to TRBJ1-2; D not resolved. This CDR3 is 13 amino acids long. Germline CDR1 is SGHDN and CDR2 is FVKESK. V lost 0 bases and J lost 6, with 8 bases in between. The CDR3: CASSQENIDGYTF. The CDR3 DNA reads TGTGCCAGCAGCCAAGAGAACATCGATGGCTACACCTTC. Complete variable domain (other parts from reference TRBV14 and TRBJ1-2): EAGVTQFPSHSVIEKGQTVTLRCDPISGHDNLYWYRRVMGKEIKFLLHFVKESKQDESGMPNNRFLAERTGGTYSTLKVQPAELEDSGVYFCASSQENIDGYTFGSGTRLTVV.

The chain uses TRBV13 and TRBJ1-6; tentatively, D is TRBD1 (5 bases). Per the germline V gene, CDR1 is PRHDT and CDR2 is FYEKMQ (reference sequence). This CDR3 contains 14 residues. The V end was cut by 7 bases, the J end by 13 bases, with 20 bases between. CDR3 sequence reads: CASNVVDTSEPLHF. CDR3 DNA sequence: TGTGCCAGCAATGTGGTGGACACCTCGGAGCCCCTCCACTTT.

The chain has TRBV7-9 and TRBJ1-1; D may be TRBD1 (5 bases). CDR3 length: 15 amino acids. V dropped 5 bases and J dropped 0 bases, with 13 bases sitting between them. CDR1 and CDR2 (germline): SEHNR, FQNEAQ (reference sequence). The CDR3 reads CASSPQTVLNTEAFF. CDR3 nucleotides: TGTGCCAGCAGCCCGCAGACAGTTCTGAACACTGAAGCTTTCTTT.

V is TRBV4-3 and J is TRBJ1-1; D is possibly TRBD1 (5 bases). The germline V gene has CDR1 LGHNA and CDR2 YSLEER. The V gene lost 1 base and the J gene lost 3 bases, with 33 bases spanning the gap. This CDR3 region has 22 residues. DNA for the CDR3: TGCGCCAGCAGCCAAGCGGGCTTCGAGGGGAGCCACGCCCAGGGAAAAGACACTGAAGCTTTCTTT. Protein: CASSQAGFEGSHAQGKDTEAFF.

This chain's CDR3 is CASTGRTDTQYF. CDR3 coding DNA: TGTGCCAGCACCGGCCGCACAGATACGCAGTATTTT. The rearrangement joins TRBV7-9 to TRBJ2-3; no firm D call. Germline CDR1 SEHNR, CDR2 FQNEAQ (reference sequence). The CDR3 totals 12 residues. Trimming pared 7 bases from V and 1 base from J, leaving 6 bases between.

The chain couples TRBV27 to TRBJ1-2; 7 nucleotides agree with TRBD1. Losses at the gene ends were 5 bases for V and 1 base for J; bases not matched to a gene: 7. Per the germline V gene, CDR1 is MNHEY and CDR2 is SMNVEV (reference sequence). The CDR3 loop spans 15 amino acids. The CDR3 reads CASSPGTGVNYGYTF. The CDR3 nucleotides read TGTGCCAGCAGTCCGGGAACAGGGGTTAACTATGGCTACACCTTC.

J is TRBJ1-1 and V is TRBV6-5, with D possibly being TRBD1 (6 bases). Germline CDR1 and CDR2: MNHEY and SVGAGI. V was shortened by 2 bases and J by 4 bases, with 11 bases between the two germline ends. This CDR3 region has 14 residues. The CDR3 region is CASSYDRILTEAFF. DNA of the CDR3: TGTGCCAGCAGTTACGACAGGATTCTCACTGAAGCTTTCTTT.

This chain joins TRBV11-2 and TRBJ2-7; TRBD2 is a possible D gene (5 bases). Trimming removed 1 base at V and 7 bases at J, with 14 bases between. This CDR3 region has 14 residues. CDR1 is SGHAT and CDR2 is FQNNGV in the germline V gene. The CDR3 sequence is CASSLGGPFWEQYV. As DNA, the CDR3 is TGTGCCAGCAGCTTAGGCGGGCCCTTCTGGGAGCAGTACGTC.

V is TRBV12-3 or TRBV12-4 and J is TRBJ2-7; D is unclear. The germline V and J ends were trimmed by 1 base and 6 bases, with 4 bases remaining between them. The CDR3 totals 11 residues. CDR3 sequence: CASSLGTEQYV. The CDR3 region has the DNA TGTGCCAGCAGTTTAGGGACCGAGCAGTACGTC.

The chain carries TRBV6-2 or TRBV6-3 and TRBJ1-5; D is possibly TRBD1 (6 bases). Trimming removed 5 bases at V and 1 base at J, with 18 bases between. The CDR3 length is 17 residues. The germline V gene has CDR1 MNHEY and CDR2 SVGEGT. CDR3 protein: CASSPNYRDRSNQPQHF. Here the CDR3 DNA reads TGTGCCAGCAGTCCAAATTACAGGGATAGGAGCAATCAGCCCCAGCATTTT.